This T cell receptor beta chain stems from a study of T-cell memory formation after mild COVID-19 (dated by TCRdb to the early 2020s). The study in broad terms: TCR sequence clusters from the two donors were found to be largely donor specific. In a couple of donors, T-cell clones that expanded and contracted after mild COVID-19 were tracked by sequencing TCRalpha and TCRbeta repertoires over time. Two young, previously healthy adult volunteers made up the cohort, one male and one female. General study outcomes and caveats: Some responding clones were found in pre-infection memory, which suggests that pre-existing cross-reactive memory T cells took part in the SARS-CoV-2 response. The study covered only a couple of mild cases, and larger cohorts including severe cases with pre-infection samples were considered necessary. The second-wave clones that peaked on day 37 were not confirmed to be SARS-CoV-2 specific. Contracting CD4+ clones turned up mainly in the CM and EM memory subsets, whereas EMRA was where CD8+ clones were enriched. Balanced CD4/CD8 phenotypes were observed for clones contracting from day 15 to 85, whereas a bias towards CD4+ was observed for a second wave of clones expanding from day 15 to 37.

Trimming costs V 0 bases and J 6 bases, and their ends lie 17 bases apart. Looking up the germline V gene yields CDR1 SQVTM and CDR2 ANQGSEA. Including cysteine and phenylalanine, the CDR3 has 15 amino acids. Only the CDR3 part of the read is kept: 45 bases, read in frame from the first base. Ficoll-Paque density gradient centrifugation was the method used to isolate PBMCs. Worth noting for this clonotype: The target of this receptor is not known. Base qualities are not provided; no much larger clone lies one nucleotide away.

Sequencing took place on an Illumina NovaSeq 6000. TCRalpha and TCRbeta cDNA libraries were built by 5'RACE with constant-segment primers, adding sample barcodes and unique molecular identifiers. Trizol reagent was used to extract RNA from every sample. Libraries were amplified in two PCR steps, with a second sample barcode and Illumina TruSeq adapters added in the second step. Sequencing of the libraries was done on an Illumina NovaSeq, producing 2 x 150 bp paired-end reads. Per the authors' processing: Reads were demultiplexed and collapsed into UMI-guided consensus sequences with migec v1.2.7. With mixcr v2.1.11, UMI consensuses were aligned to TRA and TRB V and J templates and assembled into clonotypes. Clonotypes were classified as expanded or contracted when called significant by both edgeR and NoisET, with noise models trained on biological replicates. For edgeR calls, the cutoffs were a false discovery rate-adjusted p below 0.01 and a log2 fold-change threshold of 1. PCA with hierarchical clustering of max-normalized trajectories of the 1000 most abundant clonotypes was used as exploratory dynamics analysis. Separately sequenced CD4+ and CD8+ repertoires were used to assign a CD4 or CD8 phenotype to each responding clone. In TCRdb, the public reads were trimmed at Q25 with fastp and aligned with MiXCR, with productive beta chains retained. CDR3 protein duplicates are merged, each entry listing the most common genes and DNA. V and J calls and clone size were set by TCRdb, not the authors. The sample data list hundreds of thousands of distinct CDR3 sequences, and under 20% of these were observed just once. The top ten clonotypes cover more than 10% of the sample.

The sample taken for sequencing was PBMCs or a T cell subset sorted from them (not recorded which). Recombination linked TRBV29-1 to TRBJ1-2, with the identity of the D gene unclear. This sequence originates from an adult woman who had mild COVID-19 (a few samples of this study predate the infection). The sample titles of this study are shuffled in the database, so cell type and time point are left out; the donor was told from shared clones. The bases are TGCAGCGTTGAAGATCATTATAGAGGTGGGAATGGCTACACCTTC. Its amino acids are CSVEDHYRGGNGYTF. The entire variable domain, with the stretches around the CDR3 drawn from the reference TRBV29-1 and TRBJ1-2 proteins, is SAVISQKPSRDICQRGTSLTIQCQVDSQVTMMFWYRQQPGQSLTLIATANQGSEATYESGFVIDKFPISRPNLTFSTLTVSNMSPEDSSIYLCSVEDHYRGGNGYTFGSGTRLTVV.